This T cell receptor beta chain was captured by sequencing in a study of OX40 agonist ivuxolimab in advanced cancers. Study summary: Partial responses were seen in three patients, one with hepatocellular carcinoma and two with cutaneous melanoma. Study-wide findings and caveats: Determination of antigen specificity was not performed for the expanded peripheral T cells. Relative to CD4+, CD8+ T cells held more expanded clones on average.

Sequencing used immunoSEQ multiplex PCR; TCRdb keeps in-frame clones, though not all of them. The sample carries roughly 86,000 clones, 80% to 95% recorded once. This clone came up once. Its antigen is not known. The length of the CDR3 is 16 residues. CDR1 and CDR2 (germline): MNHEY, SMNVEV (reference sequence). The V and J ends lost 5 bases and 8 bases, in that order; junction bases with no gene match: 11. This receptor was identified in an adult with an advanced solid tumor such as melanoma, head and neck, liver or kidney cancer. The material sequenced was CD4+ or CD8+ T cells sorted from blood, taken in a trial of the OX40 agonist ivuxolimab. This rearrangement joins TRBV27 to TRBJ2-2; 10 nucleotides match TRBD2. The CDR3 region is CASSVLLAGARGELFF. Here the CDR3 DNA reads TGTGCCAGCAGTGTTTTGCTAGCGGGAGCGAGAGGGGAGCTGTTTTTT.